This TCR beta chain comes out of a study of T cells in Graves' hyperthyroidism and ophthalmopathy. Around 9.8 ml fresh peripheral blood yielded the PBMCs. Amplification of TCR beta CDR3 regions used RNA as the template. Primed by the HTBI set, a first-round RT-PCR was run on the TCR CDR3. Via MiXCR, TCRdb re-called the multiplex PCR reads, giving one row per CDR3 protein. The sample lists hundreds of thousands of distinct CDR3 sequences, about 15% occurring once. Whole-study findings and limits: A model of 13 V-J pairs discriminated ophthalmopathy from stable hyperthyroidism. Among clonotypes expanded in thyroid above 0.001, most were also found in blood.

In its sample, this clonotype was seen a few times. Its antigen is not known. The V end lost 5 bases, the J end lost 7 bases, and 18 bases lay between the germline ends. Per germline, CDR1 LGHNA and CDR2 YSLEER. The CDR3 runs to 14 residues. The sequence derives from a woman aged 45-59 years with Graves' ophthalmopathy. The sequenced sample was blood. The genes are TRBV4-3 and TRBJ2-7; no firm D call. The CDR3 nucleotides read TGCGCCAGCAGCGAGAGGCTAGTTCTCGGTGAGCAGTACTTC. This encodes CASSERLVLGEQYF.